This TCR beta chain was captured in a study of cytomegalovirus exposure and HLA in healthy donors. For the study at large: Drawn from HLA-typed donors, about 85 million unique TCRs were held in an early data release. Points from the study as a whole: Analysis was performed later, and it showed HLA-associated TCR beta chains to be more clonally expanded than equally common others.

Concerning this clone: Its antigen is currently unknown.

V dropped 8 bases and J dropped 0 bases, with 14 bases sitting between them. The germline CDR1 and CDR2 sequences are SGHAT and FQNNGV. The CDR3 contains 14 residues. This PCR relied on a set of 60 Vbeta primers and 13 Jbeta primers. Sequencing used immunoSEQ multiplex PCR; TCRdb keeps in-frame clones, though not all of them. The sample holds roughly 200,000 clones; 9.5% are singletons and the top ten take 1% to 1.5%. This receptor was taken from a woman in her thirties in good health and CMV-seropositive. V is TRBV11-2 and J is TRBJ2-7; no clear D. The sample taken for sequencing was PBMCs. The CDR3 sequence: CASHSLTASYEQYF. The CDR3 coding sequence is TGTGCCAGCCATTCCCTTACTGCCTCCTACGAGCAGTACTTC.